The clone carrying this T cell receptor beta chain was counted between two and nine times. Antigen: not known. In TCRdb, the reads were re-called with MiXCR into one record per CDR3 protein. The sample yields approximately 170,000 distinct CDR3 sequences, approximately 17% seen once. This sample is part of a study of T cell repertoires in cytomegalovirus infection. Study as a whole: Carrying CMV and the relevant HLA type showed in public TCR beta signatures.

CDR1 is SGHTA and CDR2 is FQGNSA in the germline V gene. CDR3 length: 14 amino acids. V was cut by 7 bases and J by 6 bases, with 19 bases left in between. Study results and limitations: CMV-specific HLA-C-restricted TCR beta clonotypes dominated the ex vivo response. Frequencies of public TCR beta families were cumulated, and this identified carriers of CMV plus the relevant HLA.

The chain couples TRBV7-2 to TRBJ2-7; D could derive from TRBD1 or TRBD2 (5 bases each). The TCR originated in a human donor in good health (CMV status not recorded). Some clones in this sample may be carry-over from other donors' samples. Sample: CD8+ T cells from PBMCs. CDR3 amino acids: CASIIYPGAREQYF. The CDR3 DNA sequence: TGTGCCAGCATCATATACCCCGGGGCCCGCGAGCAGTACTTC.